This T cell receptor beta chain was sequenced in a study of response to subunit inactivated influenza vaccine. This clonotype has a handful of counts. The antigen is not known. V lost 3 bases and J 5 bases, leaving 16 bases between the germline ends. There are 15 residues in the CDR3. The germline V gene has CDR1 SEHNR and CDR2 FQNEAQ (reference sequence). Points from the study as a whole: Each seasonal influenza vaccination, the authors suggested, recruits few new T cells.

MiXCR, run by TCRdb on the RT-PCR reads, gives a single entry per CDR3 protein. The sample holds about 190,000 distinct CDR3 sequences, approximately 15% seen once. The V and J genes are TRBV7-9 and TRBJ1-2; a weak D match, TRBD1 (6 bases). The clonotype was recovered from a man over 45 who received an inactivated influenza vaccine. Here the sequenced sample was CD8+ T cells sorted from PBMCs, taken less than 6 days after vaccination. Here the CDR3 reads CASSLDRTVEYGYTF. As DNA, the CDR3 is TGTGCCAGCAGCTTGGACCGGACAGTGGAGTATGGCTACACCTTC.